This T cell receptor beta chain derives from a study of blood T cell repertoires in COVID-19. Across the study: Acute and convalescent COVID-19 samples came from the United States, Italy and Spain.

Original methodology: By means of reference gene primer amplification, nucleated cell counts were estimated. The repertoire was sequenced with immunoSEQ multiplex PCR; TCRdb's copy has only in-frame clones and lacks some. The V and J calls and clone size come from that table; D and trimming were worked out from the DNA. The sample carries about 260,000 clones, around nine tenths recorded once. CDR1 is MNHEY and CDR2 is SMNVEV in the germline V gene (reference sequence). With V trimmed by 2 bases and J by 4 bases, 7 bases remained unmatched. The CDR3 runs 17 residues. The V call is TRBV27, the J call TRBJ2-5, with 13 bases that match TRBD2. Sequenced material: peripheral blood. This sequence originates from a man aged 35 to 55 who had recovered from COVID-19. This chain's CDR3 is CASSLERTSGSRETQYF. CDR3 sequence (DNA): TGTGCCAGCAGTTTAGAGCGGACTAGCGGGAGCAGAGAGACCCAGTACTTC.